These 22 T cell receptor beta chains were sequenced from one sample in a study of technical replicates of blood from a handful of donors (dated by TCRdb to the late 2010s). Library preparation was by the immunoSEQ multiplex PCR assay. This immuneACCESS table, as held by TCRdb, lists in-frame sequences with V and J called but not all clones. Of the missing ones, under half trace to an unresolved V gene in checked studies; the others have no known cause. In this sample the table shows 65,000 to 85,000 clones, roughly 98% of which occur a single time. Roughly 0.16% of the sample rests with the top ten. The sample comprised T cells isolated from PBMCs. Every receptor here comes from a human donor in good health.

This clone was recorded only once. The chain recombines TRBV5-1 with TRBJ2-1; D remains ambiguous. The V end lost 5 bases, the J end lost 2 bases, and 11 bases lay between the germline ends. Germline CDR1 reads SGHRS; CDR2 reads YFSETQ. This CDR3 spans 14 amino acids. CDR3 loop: CASSLRVAYNEQFF. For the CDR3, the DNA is TGCGCCAGCAGTCTGAGAGTGGCCTACAATGAGCAGTTCTTC.

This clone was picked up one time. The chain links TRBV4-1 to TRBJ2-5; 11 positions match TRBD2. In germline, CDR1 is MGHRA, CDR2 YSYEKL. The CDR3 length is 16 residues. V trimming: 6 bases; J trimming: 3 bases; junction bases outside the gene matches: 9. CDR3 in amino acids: CASRLLAGVNKETQYF. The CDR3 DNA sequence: TGCGCCAGCAGACTACTAGCGGGGGTGAATAAAGAGACCCAGTACTTC.

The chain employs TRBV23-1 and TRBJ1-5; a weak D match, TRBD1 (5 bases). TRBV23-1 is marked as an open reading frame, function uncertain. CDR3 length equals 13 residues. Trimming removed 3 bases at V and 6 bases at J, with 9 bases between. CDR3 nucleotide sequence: TGCGCCAGCAGTCATCCAGACAGTCAGCCCCAGCATTTT. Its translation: CASSHPDSQPQHF.

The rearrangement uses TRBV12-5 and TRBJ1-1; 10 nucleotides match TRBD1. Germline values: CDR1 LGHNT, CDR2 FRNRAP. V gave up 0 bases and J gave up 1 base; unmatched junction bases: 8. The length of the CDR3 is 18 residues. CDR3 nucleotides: TGTGCTAGTGGTTTGGTACCGAAGGACAGGGGGGCGAACACTGAAGCTTTCTTT. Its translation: CASGLVPKDRGANTEAFF.

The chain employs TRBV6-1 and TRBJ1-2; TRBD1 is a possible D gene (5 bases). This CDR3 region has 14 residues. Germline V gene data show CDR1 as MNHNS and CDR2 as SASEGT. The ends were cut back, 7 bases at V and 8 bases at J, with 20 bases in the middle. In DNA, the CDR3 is TGTGCCAGCAATTCCGGACCGAGCGGGGGGGGCTACACCTTC. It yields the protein CASNSGPSGGGYTF.

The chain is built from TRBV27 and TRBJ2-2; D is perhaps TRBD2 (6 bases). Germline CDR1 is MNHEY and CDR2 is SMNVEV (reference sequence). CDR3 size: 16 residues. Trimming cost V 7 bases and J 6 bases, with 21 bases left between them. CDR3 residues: CASTTLRSSAPGELFF. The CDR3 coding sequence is TGTGCCAGCACCACCCTAAGGTCTAGCGCCCCCGGGGAGCTGTTTTTT.

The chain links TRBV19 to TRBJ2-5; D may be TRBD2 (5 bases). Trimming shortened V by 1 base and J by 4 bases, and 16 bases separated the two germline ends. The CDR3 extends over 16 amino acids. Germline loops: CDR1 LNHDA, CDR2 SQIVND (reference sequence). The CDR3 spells CASSIVGRVARETQYF. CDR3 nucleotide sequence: TGTGCCAGTAGTATAGTAGGTAGGGTAGCGAGAGAGACCCAGTACTTC.

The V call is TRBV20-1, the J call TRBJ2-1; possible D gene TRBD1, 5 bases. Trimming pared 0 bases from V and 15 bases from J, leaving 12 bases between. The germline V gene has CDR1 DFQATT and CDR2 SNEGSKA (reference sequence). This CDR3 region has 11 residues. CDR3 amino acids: CSARDGAQRFF. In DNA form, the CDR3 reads TGCAGTGCTAGAGATGGGGCCCAGAGGTTCTTC.

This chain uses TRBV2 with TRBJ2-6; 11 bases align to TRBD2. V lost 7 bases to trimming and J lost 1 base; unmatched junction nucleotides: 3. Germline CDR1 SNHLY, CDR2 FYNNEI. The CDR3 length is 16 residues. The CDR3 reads CASTRLAGSGANVLTF. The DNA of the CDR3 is TGTGCCAGCACCCGACTAGCGGGGTCTGGGGCCAACGTCCTGACTTTC.

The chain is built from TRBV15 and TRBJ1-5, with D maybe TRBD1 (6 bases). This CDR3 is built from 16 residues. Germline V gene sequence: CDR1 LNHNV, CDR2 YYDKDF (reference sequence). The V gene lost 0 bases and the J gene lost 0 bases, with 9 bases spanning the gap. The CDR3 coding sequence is TGTGCCACCAGCAGAGATTTGGACAGTAGCAATCAGCCCCAGCATTTT. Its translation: CATSRDLDSSNQPQHF. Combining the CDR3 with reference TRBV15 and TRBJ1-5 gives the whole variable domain DAMVIQNPRYQVTQFGKPVTLSCSQTLNHNVMYWYQQKSSQAPKLLFHYYDKDFNNEADTPDNFQSRRPNTSFCFLDIRSPGLGDTAMYLCATSRDLDSSNQPQHFGDGTRLSIL.

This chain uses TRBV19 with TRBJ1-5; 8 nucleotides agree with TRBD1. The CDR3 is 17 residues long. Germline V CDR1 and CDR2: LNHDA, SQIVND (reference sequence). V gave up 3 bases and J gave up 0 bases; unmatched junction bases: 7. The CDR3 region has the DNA TGTGCCAGTAGTATCCAGGGGGCTCCCTCTAGCAATCAGCCCCAGCATTTT. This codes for CASSIQGAPSSNQPQHF.

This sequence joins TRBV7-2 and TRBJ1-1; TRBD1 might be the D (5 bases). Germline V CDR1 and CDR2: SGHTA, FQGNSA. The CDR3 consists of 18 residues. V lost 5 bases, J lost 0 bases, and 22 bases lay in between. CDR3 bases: TGTGCCAGCAGCCTAAGAATGGACACGACAAGCATGAACACTGAAGCTTTCTTT. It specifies CASSLRMDTTSMNTEAFF.

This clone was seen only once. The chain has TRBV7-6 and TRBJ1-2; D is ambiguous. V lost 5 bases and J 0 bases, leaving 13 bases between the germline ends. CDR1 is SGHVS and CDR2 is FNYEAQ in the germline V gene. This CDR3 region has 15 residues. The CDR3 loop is CASSPSNSPNYGYTF. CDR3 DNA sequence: TGTGCCAGCAGCCCCTCTAACAGCCCTAACTATGGCTACACCTTC.

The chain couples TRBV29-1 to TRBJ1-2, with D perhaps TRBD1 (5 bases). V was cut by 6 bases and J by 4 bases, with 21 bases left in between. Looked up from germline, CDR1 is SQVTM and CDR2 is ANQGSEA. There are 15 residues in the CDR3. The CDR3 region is CSVGGGLQNSYGYTF. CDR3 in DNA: TGCAGCGTGGGTGGGGGGTTGCAGAACAGCTATGGCTACACCTTC.

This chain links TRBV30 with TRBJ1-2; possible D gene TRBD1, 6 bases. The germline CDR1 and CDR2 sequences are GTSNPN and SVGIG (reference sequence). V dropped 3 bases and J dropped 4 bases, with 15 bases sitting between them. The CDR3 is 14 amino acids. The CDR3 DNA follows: TGTGCCTGGAGGATCGGCAGGGGCGTCTATGGCTACACCTTC. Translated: CAWRIGRGVYGYTF.

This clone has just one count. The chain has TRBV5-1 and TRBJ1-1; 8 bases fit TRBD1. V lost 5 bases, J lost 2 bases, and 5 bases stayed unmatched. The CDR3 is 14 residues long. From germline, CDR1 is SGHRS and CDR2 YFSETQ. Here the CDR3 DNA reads TGCGCCAGCAGTTGGACAGGGTCTAACACTGAAGCTTTCTTT. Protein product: CASSWTGSNTEAFF.

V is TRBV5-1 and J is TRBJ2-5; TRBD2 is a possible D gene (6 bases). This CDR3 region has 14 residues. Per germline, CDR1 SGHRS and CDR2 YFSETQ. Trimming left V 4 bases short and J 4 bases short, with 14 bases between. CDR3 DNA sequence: TGCGCCAGCAGCACGACTAGATTAGGAGAGACCCAGTACTTC. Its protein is CASSTTRLGETQYF.

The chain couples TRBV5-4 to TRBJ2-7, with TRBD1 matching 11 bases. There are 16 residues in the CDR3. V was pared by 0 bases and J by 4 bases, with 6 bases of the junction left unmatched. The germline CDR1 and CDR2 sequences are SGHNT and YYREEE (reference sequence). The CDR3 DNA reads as TGTGCCAGCAGCTTGGCCTGGGACAGGGGGGGTTACGAGCAGTACTTC. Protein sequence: CASSLAWDRGGYEQYF.

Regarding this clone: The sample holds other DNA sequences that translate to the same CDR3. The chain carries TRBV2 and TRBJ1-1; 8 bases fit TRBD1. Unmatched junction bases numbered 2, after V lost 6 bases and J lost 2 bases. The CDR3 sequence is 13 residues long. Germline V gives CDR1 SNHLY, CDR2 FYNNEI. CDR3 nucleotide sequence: TGTGCCAGCAGGGGACAGGTTAACACTGAAGCTTTCTTT. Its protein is CASRGQVNTEAFF. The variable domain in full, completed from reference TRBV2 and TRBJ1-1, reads EPEVTQTPSHQVTQMGQEVILRCVPISNHLYFYWYRQILGQKVEFLVSFYNNEISEKSEIFDDQFSVERPDGSNFTLKIRSTKLEDSAMYFCASRGQVNTEAFFGQGTRLTVV.

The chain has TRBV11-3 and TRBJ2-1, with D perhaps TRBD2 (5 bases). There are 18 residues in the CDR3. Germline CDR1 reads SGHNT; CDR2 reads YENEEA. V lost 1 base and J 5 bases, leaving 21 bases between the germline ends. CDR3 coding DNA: TGTGCCAGCAGCTTAGTTTACCTCCGGGGTGAGTACAACAATGAGCAGTTCTTC. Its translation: CASSLVYLRGEYNNEQFF.

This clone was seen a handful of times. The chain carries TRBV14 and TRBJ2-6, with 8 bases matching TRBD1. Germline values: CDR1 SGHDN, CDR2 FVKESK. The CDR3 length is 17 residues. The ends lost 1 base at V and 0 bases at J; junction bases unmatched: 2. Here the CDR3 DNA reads TGTGCCAGCAGCCAAGGGACAGGGCGCTCTGGGGCCAACGTCCTGACTTTC. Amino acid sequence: CASSQGTGRSGANVLTF.

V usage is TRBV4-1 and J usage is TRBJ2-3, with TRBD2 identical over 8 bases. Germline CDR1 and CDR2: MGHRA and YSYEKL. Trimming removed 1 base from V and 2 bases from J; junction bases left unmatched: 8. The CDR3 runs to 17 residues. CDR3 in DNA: TGCGCCAGCAGCCAAGGATCTCGCGGGAGGACCACAGATACGCAGTATTTT. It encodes CASSQGSRGRTTDTQYF.